The clone carrying this T cell receptor (beta chain) appeared many times. Per the germline V gene, CDR1 is SGHNT and CDR2 is YYREEE (reference sequence). The germline V and J ends were trimmed by 0 bases and 0 bases, with 12 bases remaining between them. The CDR3 covers 16 residues. The source of the sample is a study of T cells after posttransplantation cyclophosphamide. The repertoire was sequenced with immunoSEQ multiplex PCR; TCRdb's copy has only in-frame clones and lacks some. In total the sample includes 5,500 to 6,500 clones, none of them seen once. Cyclophosphamide on days +3 and +4 followed busulfan-fludarabine conditioning and a marrow graft.

This receptor was identified in a male patient aged 60-69 years who received an allogeneic stem cell transplant from a related donor, was CMV-positive, and had no GVHD. T cells may partly derive from the graft donor. The sample in question was PBMCs, obtained after allogeneic stem cell transplant with posttransplant cyclophosphamide. The chain recombines TRBV5-4 with TRBJ1-1; TRBD1 might be the D (5 bases). CDR3 loop: CASSLEWGLMNTEAFF. Here the CDR3 DNA reads TGTGCCAGCAGCTTGGAATGGGGACTTATGAACACTGAAGCTTTCTTT.